The clone carrying this T cell receptor beta chain was detected a few times. The antigen is unknown. The data belong to a study of CD8 T cells in ankylosing spondylitis. General observations from the study: Blood from ankylosing spondylitis patients appeared to carry a characteristic roughly 8-variant TCR beta motif.

Germline assignment: CDR1 SGHTA and CDR2 FQGTGA. The CDR3 covers 14 residues. Deletions cut 5 bases from V and 6 bases from J, with 15 bases between. Library preparation for TCR beta used quantitative 5'-RACE with molecular barcodes. TCRdb re-derived calls from the 5' RACE reads in MiXCR, one entry per CDR3 protein. The repertoire has more than 650,000 distinct CDR3 sequences, 10% to 15% of them found once; the top ten carry around 0.51%. The chain joins TRBV7-3 to TRBJ2-3; D call uncertain. The clonotype comes from a male donor with ankylosing spondylitis. Sequencing was performed on blood, either unsorted or a sorted T cell fraction (not recorded which). The CDR3 protein is CASSQDTNGDTQYF. The CDR3 DNA reads TGTGCCAGCAGCCAGGATACTAACGGGGATACGCAGTATTTT.